These T cell receptor beta chains were read from a single sample in a study of cytomegalovirus exposure and HLA in healthy donors. Repertoires were generated with immunoSEQ multiplex PCR, while TCRdb's copy carries only in-frame clones and drops some. Of some 190,000 clones detected, about four fifths appear once; the ten largest clones hold 1.5% to 2%. Sample: PBMCs. These TCRs come from a woman in her twenties or thirties in good health and CMV-seronegative. The CDR3 runs from the conserved cysteine through the conserved F or W. The D gene is left open where the match is weak. Expanded clones get a size class; other rows say once, few or many, or leave the size out.

abundance: NA
v_gene: TRBV18
j_gene: TRBJ1-1
d_gene: NA
CDR3aa: CASSPRGQTPRTEAFF
CDR3nt: TGTGCCAGCTCACCACGAGGACAGACCCCACGCACTGAAGCTTTCTTT

abundance: once
v_gene: TRBV11-2
j_gene: TRBJ1-2
d_gene: NA
CDR3aa: CASSLEATLSYGYTF
CDR3nt: TGTGCCAGCAGCTTAGAGGCCACGTTATCCTATGGCTACACCTTC

abundance: once
v_gene: TRBV5-1
j_gene: TRBJ2-5
d_gene: NA
CDR3aa: CASSRGGGETQYF
CDR3nt: TGCGCCAGCAGCCGCGGGGGCGGGGAGACCCAGTACTTC

abundance: NA
v_gene: TRBV6-1
j_gene: TRBJ1-6
d_gene: NA
CDR3aa: CASSDLRGNSPLHF
CDR3nt: TGTGCCAGCAGTGATTTAAGGGGAAATTCACCCCTCCACTTT

abundance: NA
v_gene: TRBV4-3
j_gene: TRBJ2-7
d_gene: NA
CDR3aa: CASSQESDSSYEQYF
CDR3nt: TGCGCCAGCAGCCAAGAATCCGACAGCTCCTACGAGCAGTACTTC

abundance: NA
v_gene: TRBV4-3
j_gene: TRBJ2-1
d_gene: TRBD2
CDR3aa: CASSLKGLAGNNNEQFF
CDR3nt: TGCGCCAGCAGCCTGAAGGGACTAGCGGGGAATAACAATGAGCAGTTCTTC

abundance: NA
v_gene: TRBV29-1
j_gene: TRBJ2-1
d_gene: NA
CDR3aa: CSVEDRREHEQFF
CDR3nt: TGCAGCGTTGAAGATCGAAGGGAGCATGAGCAGTTCTTC

abundance: NA
v_gene: TRBV12-5
j_gene: TRBJ2-7
d_gene: TRBD1
CDR3aa: CASGWGQEQYF
CDR3nt: TGTGCTAGTGGTTGGGGACAGGAGCAGTACTTC

abundance: NA
v_gene: TRBV19
j_gene: TRBJ2-1
d_gene: NA
CDR3aa: CASSTRLEKQFF
CDR3nt: TGTGCCAGTAGTACTCGACTGGAGAAGCAGTTCTTC

abundance: NA
v_gene: TRBV9
j_gene: TRBJ2-2
d_gene: TRBD2
CDR3aa: CASSPMTSPDTGELFF
CDR3nt: TGTGCCAGCAGCCCAATGACTAGCCCGGACACCGGGGAGCTGTTTTTT